This T cell receptor (beta chain) was sequenced during a study of beta chain features in type 1 diabetes. This clone has only a few counts. Its antigen is not identified. Since all of the isolated RNA was reverse transcribed, expressed TCRB transcripts were what got sequenced. Each sample of naive, central memory or regulatory T cells had, on average, about 3.57 million reads. Sequencing was performed with immunoSEQ multiplex PCR; in TCRdb, only in-frame clones are kept and a portion is missing. The sample records roughly 100,000 clones, approximately 30% being singletons. Per germline, CDR1 SGHDN and CDR2 FVKESK. This CDR3 contains 14 residues. V lost 4 bases and J 2 bases, leaving 11 bases between the germline ends. Findings of the study overall: Across all four CD4+ subsets, people with type 1 diabetes showed modestly shorter TCRB CDR3s. The study found that naive, central memory and Treg TCRB repertoires appeared more similar in patients than in healthy donors.

Stem cell-like memory, regulatory, central memory and naive CD4+ cells were sorted via CD45RO/CCR7/CD25/CD127/CD95/CD27. The source is a woman aged 18-29 years with type 1 diabetes. The rearrangement joins TRBV14 to TRBJ1-2; no clear D gene. Sequenced input: central memory CD4+ T cells from blood. The DNA of the CDR3 is TGTGCCAGCAGCCCTCGGCGGTCCAACTATGGCTACACCTTC. Residues: CASSPRRSNYGYTF.